Listed below are T cell receptor beta chains from one sample, sequenced in a study of shared clonotypes between healthy human individuals. The assay was immunoSEQ multiplex PCR, and TCRdb's table has in-frame clones only and misses some. Of roughly 2 million clones in the sample, over 85% were seen once. Sample: naive CD8+ T cells sorted from blood. The receptor source for this set is a man younger than 35 in good health. CDR3s include the opening cysteine and the closing phenylalanine or tryptophan. D genes are given only for firm matches. Where a row states a size, it is once, few, many or the class of an expanded clone; other rows omit it.

CDR3 DNA: TGCGCCAGCAGCCCGACCTCCTACAATGAGCAGTTCTTC
CDR3 protein: CASSPTSYNEQFF
D gene: -
clone size: -
J gene: TRBJ2-1
V gene: TRBV5-1

CDR3 DNA: TGTGCCAGCAGCTTAGTTCCGGTCGACGAGCAGTACTTC
CDR3 protein: CASSLVPVDEQYF
D gene: -
clone size: -
J gene: TRBJ2-7
V gene: TRBV7-9

CDR3 DNA: TGTGCCAGCAGTTTTCGGGGGAATTCACCCCTCCACTTT
CDR3 protein: CASSFRGNSPLHF
D gene: -
clone size: once
J gene: TRBJ1-6
V gene: TRBV28

CDR3 DNA: TGTGCCACCAGCTCACGACAGGCCCCCTCCTACGAGCAGTACTTC
CDR3 protein: CATSSRQAPSYEQYF
D gene: -
clone size: -
J gene: TRBJ2-7
V gene: TRBV15

CDR3 DNA: TGTGCCAGCAGCCAAATACTCTCGGGGTCCTACGAGCAGTACTTC
CDR3 protein: CASSQILSGSYEQYF
D gene: -
clone size: once
J gene: TRBJ2-7
V gene: TRBV14

CDR3 DNA: TGCGCCAGCAGCCCCGTAGCGGCGAACACCGGGGAGCTGTTTTTT
CDR3 protein: CASSPVAANTGELFF
D gene: -
clone size: many
J gene: TRBJ2-2
V gene: TRBV4-3

CDR3 DNA: TGCAGCGCCCTCACCGCGACGGGGAGTGAGCAGTTCTTC
CDR3 protein: CSALTATGSEQFF
D gene: -
clone size: -
J gene: TRBJ2-1
V gene: TRBV29-1

CDR3 DNA: TGTGCCAGTACTGGACAGGGAGGTTTGCAGCCCCAGCATTTT
CDR3 protein: CASTGQGGLQPQHF
D gene: TRBD1
clone size: -
J gene: TRBJ1-5
V gene: TRBV19

CDR3 DNA: TGCGCCAGCAGCCAGGGCAGCTGGGTTGAGCAGTTCTTC
CDR3 protein: CASSQGSWVEQFF
D gene: -
clone size: -
J gene: TRBJ2-1
V gene: TRBV4-1

CDR3 DNA: TGTGCCAGCAGCTTAATGGACTCTGGAAACACCATATATTTT
CDR3 protein: CASSLMDSGNTIYF
D gene: -
clone size: -
J gene: TRBJ1-3
V gene: TRBV7-9

CDR3 DNA: TGTGCCTGGCGCCTTCCGGGACAGGGGGCGGGCAATCAGCCCCAGCATTTT
CDR3 protein: CAWRLPGQGAGNQPQHF
D gene: TRBD1
clone size: -
J gene: TRBJ1-5
V gene: TRBV30

CDR3 DNA: TGCGCCAGCAGCCAAGAAAGCAGGGAGAACTATGGCTACACCTTC
CDR3 protein: CASSQESRENYGYTF
D gene: -
clone size: once
J gene: TRBJ1-2
V gene: TRBV4-3

CDR3 DNA: TGTGCCAGCAGCCCCGGGACTAGCGGCTACGAGCAGTACTTC
CDR3 protein: CASSPGTSGYEQYF
D gene: TRBD2
clone size: once
J gene: TRBJ2-7
V gene: TRBV5-6

CDR3 DNA: TGTGCCAGCAGTTTTGGCAGTTTAAATCAGCCCCAGCATTTT
CDR3 protein: CASSFGSLNQPQHF
D gene: -
clone size: -
J gene: TRBJ1-5
V gene: TRBV28

CDR3 DNA: TGTGCCAGTAGTATACAGGGTGGAGGGGCGGTTCAGCCCCAGCATTTT
CDR3 protein: CASSIQGGGAVQPQHF
D gene: -
clone size: -
J gene: TRBJ1-5
V gene: TRBV19

CDR3 DNA: TGTGCCAGCAGCTCCGACTTCACAGATACGCAGTATTTT
CDR3 protein: CASSSDFTDTQYF
D gene: -
clone size: -
J gene: TRBJ2-3
V gene: TRBV7-2

CDR3 DNA: TGTGCCAGCAGCTTAGGACTAGCGGCCAACTCCTACAATGAGCAGTTCTTC
CDR3 protein: CASSLGLAANSYNEQFF
D gene: TRBD2
clone size: once
J gene: TRBJ2-1
V gene: TRBV5-6

CDR3 DNA: TGTGCCAGCAGCTTAGTTGCTGTGACCTACGAGCAGTACTTC
CDR3 protein: CASSLVAVTYEQYF
D gene: -
clone size: -
J gene: TRBJ2-7
V gene: TRBV11-2

CDR3 DNA: TGCGCCAGCAGCCAAGGAGGGTGGGTAGCGGGAGTAAATGAGCAGTTCTTC
CDR3 protein: CASSQGGWVAGVNEQFF
D gene: TRBD2
clone size: -
J gene: TRBJ2-1
V gene: TRBV4-1

CDR3 DNA: TGTGCCTGGGAACTAGGAGGTTCCATTACCTACGAGCAGTACTTC
CDR3 protein: CAWELGGSITYEQYF
D gene: -
clone size: -
J gene: TRBJ2-7
V gene: TRBV30

CDR3 DNA: TGTGCCAGTAGTACCGCCACTCCACTTAGCAGAGGCACCGGGGAGCTGTTTTTT
CDR3 protein: CASSTATPLSRGTGELFF
D gene: -
clone size: once
J gene: TRBJ2-2
V gene: TRBV19

CDR3 DNA: TGTGCCTGGAGTTTCGACAGCATGAACACTGAAGCTTTCTTT
CDR3 protein: CAWSFDSMNTEAFF
D gene: -
clone size: -
J gene: TRBJ1-1
V gene: TRBV30

CDR3 DNA: TGTGCCAGCAGGGGAGGAAGCGGTTCTCCGAACACCGGGGAGCTGTTTTTT
CDR3 protein: CASRGGSGSPNTGELFF
D gene: -
clone size: -
J gene: TRBJ2-2
V gene: TRBV5-4

CDR3 DNA: TGCGCCAGCAGCCAAGTACTGACGGAATACGAGCAGTACTTC
CDR3 protein: CASSQVLTEYEQYF
D gene: -
clone size: -
J gene: TRBJ2-7
V gene: TRBV4-1

CDR3 DNA: TGTGCCAGCAGCATCCGGGACAGGGTTTCCGGGGAGCTGTTTTTT
CDR3 protein: CASSIRDRVSGELFF
D gene: TRBD1
clone size: -
J gene: TRBJ2-2
V gene: TRBV7-9

CDR3 DNA: TGTGCCACCAGCGAGGGACTAGCGGGGGTAGGAGAGACCCAGTACTTC
CDR3 protein: CATSEGLAGVGETQYF
D gene: TRBD2
clone size: -
J gene: TRBJ2-5
V gene: TRBV15

CDR3 DNA: TGCGCCAGCAGCCAAGGTGCGGGACCCTACGAGCAGTACTTC
CDR3 protein: CASSQGAGPYEQYF
D gene: -
clone size: -
J gene: TRBJ2-7
V gene: TRBV4-3

CDR3 DNA: TGTGCCAGCACCGAAGGGACTGGGAACACTGAAGCTTTCTTT
CDR3 protein: CASTEGTGNTEAFF
D gene: -
clone size: -
J gene: TRBJ1-1
V gene: TRBV28

CDR3 DNA: TGTGCCAGCAGTTTATTGTCAGGGCACACTGAAGCTTTCTTT
CDR3 protein: CASSLLSGHTEAFF
D gene: -
clone size: -
J gene: TRBJ1-1
V gene: TRBV27

CDR3 DNA: TGCGCCAGCAGCCAAGATTGGGGGTCCTACGAGCAGTACTTC
CDR3 protein: CASSQDWGSYEQYF
D gene: -
clone size: -
J gene: TRBJ2-7
V gene: TRBV4-3

CDR3 DNA: TGTGCCAGCAGCTTAGAGACTATCTATGGCTACACCTTC
CDR3 protein: CASSLETIYGYTF
D gene: -
clone size: -
J gene: TRBJ1-2
V gene: TRBV5-6

CDR3 DNA: TGTGCCACCGCACTAGCGGGGAACTACGAGCAGTACTTC
CDR3 protein: CATALAGNYEQYF
D gene: TRBD2
clone size: -
J gene: TRBJ2-7
V gene: TRBV6-5

CDR3 DNA: TGTGCCAGCAGGGACAGGGGAAGTCCCGAGCAGTACTTC
CDR3 protein: CASRDRGSPEQYF
D gene: TRBD1
clone size: few
J gene: TRBJ2-7
V gene: TRBV2

CDR3 DNA: TGTGCCAGCAGCGTAGCTACAGGGTATGGATACACCATATATTTT
CDR3 protein: CASSVATGYGYTIYF
D gene: -
clone size: -
J gene: TRBJ1-3
V gene: TRBV9

CDR3 DNA: TGCGCCAGCAGCTCCGGGACTAGCGTCGAGCAGTACTTC
CDR3 protein: CASSSGTSVEQYF
D gene: TRBD2
clone size: -
J gene: TRBJ2-7
V gene: TRBV4-1

CDR3 DNA: TGTGCCAGCAGCCCTAGCGTAGGCCATGAGCAGTTCTTC
CDR3 protein: CASSPSVGHEQFF
D gene: -
clone size: -
J gene: TRBJ2-1
V gene: TRBV7-2

CDR3 DNA: TGTGCCAGCAATGGCGACGAGAACACTGAAGCTTTCTTT
CDR3 protein: CASNGDENTEAFF
D gene: -
clone size: once
J gene: TRBJ1-1
V gene: TRBV2

CDR3 DNA: TGTGCCAGCAGTTACGGCGGACACACTGAAGCTTTCTTT
CDR3 protein: CASSYGGHTEAFF
D gene: -
clone size: -
J gene: TRBJ1-1
V gene: TRBV6-6

CDR3 DNA: TGCGCCAGCAGCCAAGAGGTTCCGGGCCCCTGGGCCGGAAGCTCTGGGGCCAACGTCCTGACTTTC
CDR3 protein: CASSQEVPGPWAGSSGANVLTF
D gene: -
clone size: -
J gene: TRBJ2-6
V gene: TRBV4-1

CDR3 DNA: TGCGCCAGCAGCCAAGATTTAGAGGGGACTGAGACCTACAATGAGCAGTTCTTC
CDR3 protein: CASSQDLEGTETYNEQFF
D gene: -
clone size: -
J gene: TRBJ2-1
V gene: TRBV4-3

CDR3 DNA: TGTGCCAGCAGCTCCCGGGACAGGGGGAACTATGGCTACACCTTC
CDR3 protein: CASSSRDRGNYGYTF
D gene: TRBD1
clone size: -
J gene: TRBJ1-2
V gene: TRBV13

CDR3 DNA: TGTGCCAGTAGTACGAGTTACAATGAGCAGTTCTTC
CDR3 protein: CASSTSYNEQFF
D gene: -
clone size: -
J gene: TRBJ2-1
V gene: TRBV19

CDR3 DNA: TGTGCCAGAAGCCACGGGACTAGCGGAGCCAAAAACATTCAGTACTTC
CDR3 protein: CARSHGTSGAKNIQYF
D gene: TRBD2
clone size: -
J gene: TRBJ2-4
V gene: TRBV5-3

CDR3 DNA: TGTGCCAGCAGTTTCGCCAGGGGTCCCTACGAGCAGTACTTC
CDR3 protein: CASSFARGPYEQYF
D gene: -
clone size: -
J gene: TRBJ2-7
V gene: TRBV28

CDR3 DNA: TGCGCCAGCAGCCAAGATGGACAGGGGGGCACTGAAGCTTTCTTT
CDR3 protein: CASSQDGQGGTEAFF
D gene: TRBD1
clone size: -
J gene: TRBJ1-1
V gene: TRBV4-1

CDR3 DNA: TGCGCCAGCAGCCAAGGCGCAAATCAGCCCCAGCATTTT
CDR3 protein: CASSQGANQPQHF
D gene: -
clone size: -
J gene: TRBJ1-5
V gene: TRBV4-1

CDR3 DNA: TGTGCCAGCAGCCAGTTTCGGACAGGGAACTATGGCTACACCTTC
CDR3 protein: CASSQFRTGNYGYTF
D gene: TRBD1
clone size: -
J gene: TRBJ1-2
V gene: TRBV9

CDR3 DNA: TGTGCCAGCAAATTATGGGCCGAGAACACTGAAGCTTTCTTT
CDR3 protein: CASKLWAENTEAFF
D gene: -
clone size: once
J gene: TRBJ1-1
V gene: TRBV6-1

CDR3 DNA: TGTGCCATCAGTGATGTTGCGGGGGGCGCGAGTTTCCAGTATGGCTACACCTTC
CDR3 protein: CAISDVAGGASFQYGYTF
D gene: -
clone size: -
J gene: TRBJ1-2
V gene: TRBV10-3

CDR3 DNA: TGCGCCAGCAGCTGGGGTTCGTTACTTACAGATACGCAGTATTTT
CDR3 protein: CASSWGSLLTDTQYF
D gene: -
clone size: -
J gene: TRBJ2-3
V gene: TRBV4-3

CDR3 DNA: TGTGCCAGCAGCCAGGAGGGAGGAGGTATGGGACAGTTCTTC
CDR3 protein: CASSQEGGGMGQFF
D gene: -
clone size: -
J gene: TRBJ2-1
V gene: TRBV7-9

CDR3 DNA: TGCGCCAGCAGCGCTAGACAGGGACCCTACAATGAGCAGTTCTTC
CDR3 protein: CASSARQGPYNEQFF
D gene: TRBD1
clone size: -
J gene: TRBJ2-1
V gene: TRBV4-1

CDR3 DNA: TGTGCCAGCAGCTTAGTAACGACAGATACGCAGTATTTT
CDR3 protein: CASSLVTTDTQYF
D gene: -
clone size: -
J gene: TRBJ2-3
V gene: TRBV11-2

CDR3 DNA: TGCGCCAGCAGTGAGTTTTCTAGCGGGGGGTCTTACAATGAGCAGTTCTTC
CDR3 protein: CASSEFSSGGSYNEQFF
D gene: TRBD2
clone size: -
J gene: TRBJ2-1
V gene: TRBV10-2

CDR3 DNA: TGTGCCAGTGGGTTGGGGAGAAACACTGAAGCTTTCTTT
CDR3 protein: CASGLGRNTEAFF
D gene: -
clone size: -
J gene: TRBJ1-1
V gene: TRBV19

CDR3 DNA: TGTGCCAGCGGGGACAGGGAAGCTTTCTTT
CDR3 protein: CASGDREAFF
D gene: TRBD1
clone size: -
J gene: TRBJ1-1
V gene: TRBV28